These 22 T cell receptor beta chains originate from one sample sequenced in a study of CD8 T cell repertoires and HIV-1 epitope variants. Some clones are missing from TCRdb's copy, which holds only in-frame ones; the method was immunoSEQ multiplex PCR. The top ten clones hold around a quarter of a sample with 95,000 or so clones, around 75% of them seen once. Sequencing was carried out using uncultured baseline CD8+ T cells from peripheral blood mononuclear cells (PBMCs). The receptors originated from a male donor with HIV.

This chain connects TRBV5-4 to TRBJ2-7, with D possibly TRBD1 on 6 matching bases. CDR3 length: 16 residues. V lost 5 bases to trimming and J lost 0 bases, with 18 bases between them. Germline CDR1 and CDR2: SGHNT and YYREEE (reference sequence). CDR3 sequence (DNA): TGTGCCAGCAGTTACCACAGGGAAACAAGCTCCTACGAGCAGTACTTC. It specifies CASSYHRETSSYEQYF. The whole variable domain, remainder taken from reference TRBV5-4 and TRBJ2-7, is ETGVTQSPTHLIKTRGQQVTLRCSSQSGHNTVSWYQQALGQGPQFIFQYYREEENGRGNFPPRFSGLQFPNYSSELNVNALELDDSALYLCASSYHRETSSYEQYFGPGTRLTVT.

The genes are TRBV19 and TRBJ1-2; D is perhaps TRBD1 (5 bases). The CDR3 has 14 amino acids. V was shortened by 3 bases and J by 7 bases, with 15 bases between the two germline ends. Looked up from germline, CDR1 is LNHDA and CDR2 is SQIVND (reference sequence). The CDR3 is CASSMTGTQAGYTF. DNA for the CDR3: TGTGCCAGTAGTATGACCGGGACCCAGGCTGGCTACACCTTC.

This rearrangement joins TRBV19 to TRBJ1-2; D uncertain. V was shortened by 3 bases and J by 8 bases, with 13 bases between the two germline ends. The CDR3 has 13 amino acids. CDR1 and CDR2 from the germline V gene are LNHDA and SQIVND (reference sequence). In nucleotides, the CDR3 is TGTGCCAGTAGTATCGACCCCCAGTGGGGCTACACCTTC. Amino acid sequence: CASSIDPQWGYTF.

V and J are TRBV5-1 and TRBJ1-6; D might be TRBD1 (6 bases). CDR1 is SGHRS, CDR2 YFSETQ, per germline. The CDR3 loop spans 15 amino acids. The germline V and J ends were trimmed by 4 bases and 7 bases, with 15 bases remaining between them. CDR3 DNA sequence: TGCGCCAGCAGCGAAACAGGGCTCGGAAATTCACCCCTCCACTTT. Translated, it gives CASSETGLGNSPLHF.

This clone counts as medium-sized. The chain couples TRBV5-8 to TRBJ1-2, with D unresolved. Trimming stripped 1 base from V and 8 bases from J, with 9 bases between. Per the germline V gene, CDR1 is SGHTS and CDR2 is YDEGEE. This CDR3 spans 12 amino acids. CDR3 in DNA: TGTGCCAGCAGCTTGCGGGCGGGGGGCTACACCTTC. It codes for CASSLRAGGYTF.

This clone has only a few counts. This chain links TRBV5-6 with TRBJ2-3; D may be TRBD2 (5 bases). The CDR3 has 14 residues. The germline gives CDR1 SGHDT, CDR2 YYEEEE. V was trimmed by 2 bases and J by 4 bases, leaving 11 bases between them. CDR3 sequence: CASSFWRTADTQYF. CDR3 DNA: TGTGCCAGCAGCTTTTGGAGGACCGCAGATACGCAGTATTTT.

The chain joins TRBV28 to TRBJ1-1; TRBD1 is a possible D gene (6 bases). V was shortened by 3 bases and J by 13 bases, with 12 bases between the two germline ends. CDR3 length: 11 residues. Germline-derived CDR1 and CDR2 are MDHEN and SYDVKM. The CDR3 DNA reads TGTGCCAGCAGTTTTAAAGGGGGTGTTTTCTTT. Its protein is CASSFKGGVFF.

The chain carries TRBV15 and TRBJ1-3; D remains unclear. The V end lost 1 base, the J end lost 0 bases, and 4 bases lay between the germline ends. Looked up from germline, CDR1 is LNHNV and CDR2 is YYDKDF (reference sequence). The CDR3 sequence is 14 residues long. CDR3: CATSRGDSGNTIYF. CDR3 nucleotide sequence: TGTGCCACCAGCAGAGGGGACTCTGGAAACACCATATATTTT.

The rearrangement joins TRBV30 to TRBJ2-7; D unclear. V lost 0 bases and J 2 bases, leaving 5 bases between the germline ends. Germline CDR1 GTSNPN, CDR2 SVGIG (reference sequence). The CDR3 is 12 residues long. CDR3 in amino acids: CAWSVPPYEQYF. The CDR3 DNA reads as TGTGCCTGGAGTGTACCCCCCTACGAGCAGTACTTC.

In this sample, this clone turned up a few times. The V gene is TRBV10-3, the J gene TRBJ2-3, with TRBD1 as a possible D gene (6 bases). The CDR3 contains 15 residues. Germline CDR1 and CDR2: ENHRY and SYGVKD. V was cut by 0 bases and J by 0 bases, with 7 bases left in between. As DNA, the CDR3 is TGTGCCATCAGTGAGTCGACAGGAAGCACAGATACGCAGTATTTT. Protein product: CAISESTGSTDTQYF.

This rearrangement joins TRBV28 to TRBJ2-7, with D perhaps being TRBD1 or TRBD2 (6 bases each). Trimming shortened V by 8 bases and J by 9 bases, and 23 bases separated the two germline ends. The V gene's germline CDR1 is MDHEN and CDR2 SYDVKM. The CDR3 length is 14 residues. For the CDR3, the DNA is TGTGCCAGCGTACAAGGGGGGCGTTGGGACGGGCAGTACTTC. Protein product: CASVQGGRWDGQYF.

V is TRBV30 and J is TRBJ2-3; possibly TRBD1 or TRBD2 for D (6 bases each). This CDR3 has 13 amino acids. Trimming took 0 bases from V and 4 from J, leaving 8 bases between them. From germline, CDR1 is GTSNPN and CDR2 SVGIG (reference sequence). This CDR3 is CAWSVGGPDTQYF. CDR3 DNA sequence: TGTGCCTGGAGTGTCGGGGGCCCAGATACGCAGTATTTT.

The V gene is TRBV7-9, the J gene TRBJ1-2; D is uncertain. Germline CDR1 SEHNR, CDR2 FQNEAQ (reference sequence). The CDR3 has 13 residues. V lost 1 base to trimming and J lost 7 bases, with 10 bases between them. The CDR3, as DNA: TGTGCCAGCAGCTTAGACGTGGGTGGTGGCTACACCTTC. It codes for CASSLDVGGGYTF.

The chain uses TRBV7-6 and TRBJ1-1; D is unclear. CDR1 and CDR2 (germline): SGHVS, FNYEAQ. Trimming took off 7 bases at V and 4 bases at J, with 13 bases between the two ends. CDR3 length equals 13 residues. The DNA for the CDR3 is TGTGCCAGCATTGAGTATTCGGGCACTGAAGCTTTCTTT. This gives the protein CASIEYSGTEAFF. The whole variable domain, remainder taken from reference TRBV7-6 and TRBJ1-1, is GAGVSQSPRYKVTKRGQDVALRCDPISGHVSLYWYRQALGQGPEFLTYFNYEAQQDKSGLPNDRFSAERPEGSISTLTIQRTEQRDSAMYRCASIEYSGTEAFFGQGTRLTVV.

The rearrangement joins TRBV5-6 to TRBJ2-5; D is perhaps TRBD2 (5 bases). Germline CDR1 reads SGHDT; CDR2 reads YYEEEE. Trimming took 5 bases from V and 3 from J, leaving 8 bases between them. The CDR3 loop spans 12 amino acids. Here the CDR3 DNA reads TGTGCCAGCAGGTTCGGGGAAGAGACCCAGTACTTC. Translated: CASRFGEETQYF.

The table lists this clone with a few counts. V usage is TRBV6-6 and J usage is TRBJ2-2; unclear D gene. Trimming pared 7 bases from V and 5 bases from J, leaving 5 bases between. This CDR3 is built from 11 residues. Per the germline V gene, CDR1 is MNHNY and CDR2 is SVGAGI (reference sequence). The CDR3 sequence is CASTITGELFF. Written as DNA, the CDR3 is TGTGCCAGCACCATAACCGGGGAGCTGTTTTTT.

The chain couples TRBV5-4 to TRBJ2-5; 9 positions match TRBD1. Germline loops: CDR1 SGHNT, CDR2 YYREEE (reference sequence). The CDR3 extends over 16 amino acids. The V segment lost 4 bases and the J segment 0 bases; nucleotides outside the gene matches: 7. CDR3 region: CASSPADRGNQETQYF. CDR3 DNA: TGTGCCAGCAGCCCTGCGGACAGGGGAAACCAAGAGACCCAGTACTTC.

The gene calls are TRBV11-2 and TRBJ1-2; 8 bases are a match to TRBD1. Per germline, CDR1 SGHAT and CDR2 FQNNGV. V lost 6 bases, J lost 3 bases, and 12 bases stayed unmatched. CDR3 length: 16 residues. The CDR3: CASRNIQGAMDYGYTF. The CDR3 coding sequence is TGTGCCAGCAGAAACATCCAGGGGGCAATGGACTATGGCTACACCTTC.

The chain couples TRBV7-9 to TRBJ1-2; no definite D call. The ends were cut back, 2 bases at V and 5 bases at J, with 9 bases in the middle. The CDR3 spans 13 residues. CDR1 and CDR2 from the germline V gene are SEHNR and FQNEAQ (reference sequence). The CDR3 reads CASSLSTTYGYTF. CDR3 sequence (DNA): TGTGCCAGCAGCTTATCAACGACATATGGCTACACCTTC.

This rearrangement joins TRBV4-1 to TRBJ2-7, with D unresolved. Germline CDR1 is MGHRA and CDR2 is YSYEKL. V was shortened by 0 bases and J by 3 bases, with 12 bases between the two germline ends. This CDR3 has 15 residues. CDR3 DNA: TGCGCCAGCAGCCAAGAAGAGACCTTAATCTACGAGCAGTACTTC. It is translated as CASSQEETLIYEQYF.

V usage is TRBV5-1 and J usage is TRBJ2-7, with unresolved D. Germline V gene sequence: CDR1 SGHRS, CDR2 YFSETQ. Trimming pared 3 bases from V and 3 bases from J, leaving 13 bases between. The CDR3 is made up of 14 amino acids. In nucleotides, the CDR3 is TGCGCCAGCAGCTCGTCAGAGGCGGACTACGAGCAGTACTTC. This sequence encodes CASSSSEADYEQYF.

Only a few counts were recorded for this clone. V and J are TRBV9 and TRBJ2-2; 8 bases match TRBD1. V lost 5 bases, J lost 4 bases, and 19 bases stayed unmatched. CDR1 is SGDLS, CDR2 YYNGEE, per germline. The CDR3 is made up of 19 amino acids. This chain's CDR3 is CASSAEDRAYGSGTGELFF. Written as DNA, the CDR3 is TGTGCCAGCAGTGCCGAGGACAGGGCATACGGGTCGGGCACCGGGGAGCTGTTTTTT.